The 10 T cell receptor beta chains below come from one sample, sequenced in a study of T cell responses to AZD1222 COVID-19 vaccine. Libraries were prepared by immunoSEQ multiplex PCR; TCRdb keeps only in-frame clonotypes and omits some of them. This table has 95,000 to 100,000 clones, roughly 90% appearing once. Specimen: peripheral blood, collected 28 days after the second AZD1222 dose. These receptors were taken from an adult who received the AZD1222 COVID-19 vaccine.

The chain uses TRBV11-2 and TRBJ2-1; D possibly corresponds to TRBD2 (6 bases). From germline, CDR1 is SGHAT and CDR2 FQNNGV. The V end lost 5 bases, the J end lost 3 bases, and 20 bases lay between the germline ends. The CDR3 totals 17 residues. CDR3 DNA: TGTGCCAGCAGCAAAACGGCGCGGGGACGGAGCTACAATGAGCAGTTCTTC. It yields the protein CASSKTARGRSYNEQFF.

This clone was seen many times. In nucleotides, the CDR3 is TGTGCCAGCAAAGGACTAGAGCACACAGATACGCAGTATTTT. This sequence encodes CASKGLEHTDTQYF. This chain joins TRBV6-5 and TRBJ2-3, with 7 bases fitting TRBD2. In germline, CDR1 is MNHEY, CDR2 SVGAGI. The CDR3 runs 14 residues. With 7 bases clipped from V and 2 bases from J, the junction kept 6 bases outside the gene matches.

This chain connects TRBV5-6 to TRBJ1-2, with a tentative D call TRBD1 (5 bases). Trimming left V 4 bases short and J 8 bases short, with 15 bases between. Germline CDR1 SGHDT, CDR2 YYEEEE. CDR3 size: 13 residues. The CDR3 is CASSVGPGKGYTF. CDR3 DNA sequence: TGTGCCAGCAGCGTGGGACCAGGGAAGGGCTACACCTTC.

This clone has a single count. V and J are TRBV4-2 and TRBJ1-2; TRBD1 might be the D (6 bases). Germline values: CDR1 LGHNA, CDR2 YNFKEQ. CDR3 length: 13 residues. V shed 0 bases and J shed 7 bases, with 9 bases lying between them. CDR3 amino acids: CASSQDQGFGYTF. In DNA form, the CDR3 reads TGTGCCAGCAGCCAAGATCAGGGGTTTGGCTACACCTTC.

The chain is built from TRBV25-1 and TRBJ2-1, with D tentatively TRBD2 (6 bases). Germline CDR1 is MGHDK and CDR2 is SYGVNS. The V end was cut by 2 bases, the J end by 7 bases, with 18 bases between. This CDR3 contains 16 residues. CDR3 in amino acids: CASSEIRRGAGNEQFF. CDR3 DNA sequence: TGTGCCAGCAGTGAAATAAGGCGGGGTGCGGGGAATGAGCAGTTCTTC.

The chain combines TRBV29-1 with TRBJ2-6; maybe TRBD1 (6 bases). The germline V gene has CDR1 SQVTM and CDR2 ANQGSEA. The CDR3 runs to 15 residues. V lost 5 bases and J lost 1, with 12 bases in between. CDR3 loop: CSVSNRASGANVLTF. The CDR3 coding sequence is TGCAGCGTTTCCAACAGGGCTTCTGGGGCCAACGTCCTGACTTTC.

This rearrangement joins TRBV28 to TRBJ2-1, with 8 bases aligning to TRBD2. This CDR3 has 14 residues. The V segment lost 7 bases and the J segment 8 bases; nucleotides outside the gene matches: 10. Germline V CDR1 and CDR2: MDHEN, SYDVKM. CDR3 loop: CASNPPGLEYEQFF. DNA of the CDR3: TGTGCCAGCAATCCCCCGGGACTAGAGTATGAGCAGTTCTTC.

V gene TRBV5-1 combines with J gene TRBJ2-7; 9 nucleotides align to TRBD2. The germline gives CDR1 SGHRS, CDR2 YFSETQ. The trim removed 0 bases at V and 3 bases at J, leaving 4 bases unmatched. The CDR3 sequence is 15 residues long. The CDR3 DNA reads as TGCGCCAGCAGCTTGGGTCTAGCGGGGAACTACGAGCAGTACTTC. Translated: CASSLGLAGNYEQYF.

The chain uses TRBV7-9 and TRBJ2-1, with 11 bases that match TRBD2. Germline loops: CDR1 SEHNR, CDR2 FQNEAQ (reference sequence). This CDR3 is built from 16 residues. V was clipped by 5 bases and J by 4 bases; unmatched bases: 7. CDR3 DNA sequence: TGTGCCAGCAGCCCCAGACTAGCGGGACCATACAATGAGCAGTTCTTC. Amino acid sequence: CASSPRLAGPYNEQFF.

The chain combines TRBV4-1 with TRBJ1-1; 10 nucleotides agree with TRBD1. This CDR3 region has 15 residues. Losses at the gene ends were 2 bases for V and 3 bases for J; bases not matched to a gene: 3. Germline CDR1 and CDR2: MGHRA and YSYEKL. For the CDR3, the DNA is TGCGCCAGCAGCCAACTGACAGGGGGCCACACTGAAGCTTTCTTT. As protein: CASSQLTGGHTEAFF.